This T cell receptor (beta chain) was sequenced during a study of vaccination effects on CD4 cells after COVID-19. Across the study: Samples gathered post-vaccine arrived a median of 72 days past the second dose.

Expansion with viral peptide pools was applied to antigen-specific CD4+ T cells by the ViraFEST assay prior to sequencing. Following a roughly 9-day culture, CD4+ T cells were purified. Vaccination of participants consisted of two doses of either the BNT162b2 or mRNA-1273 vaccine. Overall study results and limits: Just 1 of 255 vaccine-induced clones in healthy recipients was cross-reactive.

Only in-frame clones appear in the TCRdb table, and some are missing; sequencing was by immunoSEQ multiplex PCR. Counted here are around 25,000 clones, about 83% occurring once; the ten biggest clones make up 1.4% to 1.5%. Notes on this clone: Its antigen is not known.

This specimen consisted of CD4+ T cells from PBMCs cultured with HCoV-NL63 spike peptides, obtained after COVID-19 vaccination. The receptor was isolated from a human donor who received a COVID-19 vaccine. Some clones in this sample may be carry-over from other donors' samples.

CDR3 residues: CASSLLYTNEQFF. The CDR3 DNA is TGTGCCAGCAGCTTATTGTACACCAATGAGCAGTTCTTC. The chain uses TRBV7-2 and TRBJ2-1; D remains unclear. Germline V gene lookup returns CDR1 SGHTA and CDR2 FQGNSA. The V end was cut by 2 bases, the J end by 6 bases, with 8 bases between. CDR3 size: 13 residues. Using reference TRBV7-2 and TRBJ2-1 for the parts outside the CDR3, the full variable domain is GAGVSQSPSNKVTEKGKDVELRCDPISGHTALYWYRQSLGQGLEFLIYFQGNSAPDKSGLPSDRFSAERTGGSVSTLTIQRTQQEDSAVYLCASSLLYTNEQFFGPGTRLTVL.